This TCR beta chain was retrieved from a study of cytomegalovirus exposure and HLA in healthy donors. In the study overall: Researchers found that 81% of 398 genotyped donors fell within the Caucasian-associated ancestry cluster.

After removal of 6 bases from V and 4 bases from J, the junction contained 11 bases not matched to a gene. This CDR3 is built from 15 residues. Germline-derived CDR1 and CDR2 are SGHAT and FQNNGV. Use of 60 Vbeta and 13 Jbeta primers characterized the PCR. Clones were sequenced by immunoSEQ multiplex PCR, and TCRdb holds only the in-frame ones, with some missing. The sample has 200,000 to 250,000 clones; roughly 80% are singletons. This clone was counted once. The specimen was PBMCs. The chain links TRBV11-2 to TRBJ2-7, with 8 bases lining up with TRBD1. The sequence derives from a male donor in good health and CMV-seronegative. CDR3 loop: CASRGETGGGYEQYF. In nucleotides, the CDR3 is TGTGCCAGCAGGGGAGAAACAGGGGGAGGATACGAGCAGTACTTC.